This TCR beta chain was observed in a study of blood T cell repertoires in COVID-19. This clone was counted many times. Profiled with immunoSEQ multiplex PCR; TCRdb holds only in-frame clones, not every one. The sample holds over 45,000 clones, about 76% seen once. This CDR3 is 14 amino acids long. The V gene's germline CDR1 is SGHVS and CDR2 FQNEAQ. V lost 5 bases to trimming and J lost 6 bases; unmatched junction nucleotides: 7. Sequenced: peripheral blood. The rearrangement joins TRBV7-8 to TRBJ1-2, with TRBD1 identical over 9 bases. The TCR comes from a human donor with active or convalescent COVID-19. The donor label of this sample is uncertain. The CDR3 nucleotides are TGTGCCAGCAGCCTGACAGGGGGTATGAATGGCTACACCTTC. Its translation is CASSLTGGMNGYTF.